Listed here is a single TCR beta chain. Its target is not known. Unique molecular identifiers were present in the TCR beta cDNA libraries. TCRdb re-derived calls from the PCR reads in MiXCR, one entry per CDR3 protein. Of 600,000 to 700,000 distinct CDR3 sequences listed, over 45% were seen once; the top ten hold approximately 10%. These data come from a study of post-analysis software for immune sequencing data. The CDR3 has 13 residues. Looked up from germline, CDR1 is KGHSH and CDR2 is LQKENI. The V and J ends lost 3 bases and 7 bases respectively, with 13 bases between them. Study results and caveats: When patients were compared with controls, four to six TRBV segments were more frequent, TRBV5-6, TRBV5-1 and TRBV20-1 among them.

Specimen: blood. The chain is built from TRBV18 and TRBJ2-7, with TRBD2 as a possible D gene (5 bases). This receptor was taken from a girl aged 2 to 10 with multiple sclerosis. The chain's CDR3 is CASSPGRTGEQYF. In nucleotides, the CDR3 is TGTGCCAGCTCACCCGGCCGTACGGGAGAGCAGTACTTC.